The present T cell receptor beta chain was sequenced within a study of blood T cell repertoires in COVID-19. For the study at large: Samples came from the United States, Italy and Spain, spanning acute and convalescent COVID-19. Sources were T cells, B-cell-depleted T cells, or PBMCs; the material itself was cDNA or gDNA.

Per the authors' pipeline: Nucleated cell counts were estimated from reference gene primer amplification. The method was immunoSEQ multiplex PCR; TCRdb's version includes in-frame clones alone and lacks a portion of them. The D gene and trimming were derived from the DNA, and the V and J assignments and clone size from that table. This repertoire shows around 120,000 clones, about 80% found once; its top ten account for about 6.6%. The CDR3 extends over 15 amino acids. Germline values: CDR1 SGHTA, CDR2 FQGNSA. V shed 5 bases, J shed 0 bases, and the junction held 5 bases outside the gene matches. The genes are TRBV7-2 and TRBJ2-7; 9 bases align to TRBD2. Sequencing was carried out using peripheral blood. The receptor comes from a man in his 70s with acute or convalescent COVID-19. The CDR3 region has the DNA TGTGCCAGCAGCCCTCCAGCGGGGGGCTCCTACGAGCAGTACTTC. Translation: CASSPPAGGSYEQYF.